Below are 2 T cell receptor beta chains sequenced from a single sample in a study of shared clonotypes between healthy human individuals. Libraries were prepared by immunoSEQ multiplex PCR; TCRdb keeps only in-frame clonotypes and omits some of them. This sample has about 96,000 clones, with 60% to 75% found just once. Sequenced sample: memory CD8+ T cells sorted from blood. The subset here: CD45RO+ cells pooled with CCR7-negative TemRA cells. Receptors originate from a man younger than 45 in good health.

This clone was seen ten or more times. The chain is built from TRBV6-4 and TRBJ2-1; 11 bases are a match to TRBD1. V dropped 4 bases and J dropped 3; count of bases not matched to a gene: 5. From germline, CDR1 is MRHNA and CDR2 SNTAGT. The CDR3 runs to 16 residues. CDR3 nucleotides: TGTGCCAGCAGTGGGACCGGGACAGGGGGCTACAATGAGCAGTTCTTC. Protein: CASSGTGTGGYNEQFF.

The chain carries TRBV5-1 and TRBJ2-3; D remains unclear. V dropped 3 bases and J dropped 0 bases, with 5 bases sitting between them. The CDR3 contains 13 residues. Germline assignment: CDR1 SGHRS and CDR2 YFSETQ. The CDR3 region is CASSSASTDTQYF. Here the CDR3 DNA reads TGCGCCAGCAGCTCCGCTAGCACAGATACGCAGTATTTT.